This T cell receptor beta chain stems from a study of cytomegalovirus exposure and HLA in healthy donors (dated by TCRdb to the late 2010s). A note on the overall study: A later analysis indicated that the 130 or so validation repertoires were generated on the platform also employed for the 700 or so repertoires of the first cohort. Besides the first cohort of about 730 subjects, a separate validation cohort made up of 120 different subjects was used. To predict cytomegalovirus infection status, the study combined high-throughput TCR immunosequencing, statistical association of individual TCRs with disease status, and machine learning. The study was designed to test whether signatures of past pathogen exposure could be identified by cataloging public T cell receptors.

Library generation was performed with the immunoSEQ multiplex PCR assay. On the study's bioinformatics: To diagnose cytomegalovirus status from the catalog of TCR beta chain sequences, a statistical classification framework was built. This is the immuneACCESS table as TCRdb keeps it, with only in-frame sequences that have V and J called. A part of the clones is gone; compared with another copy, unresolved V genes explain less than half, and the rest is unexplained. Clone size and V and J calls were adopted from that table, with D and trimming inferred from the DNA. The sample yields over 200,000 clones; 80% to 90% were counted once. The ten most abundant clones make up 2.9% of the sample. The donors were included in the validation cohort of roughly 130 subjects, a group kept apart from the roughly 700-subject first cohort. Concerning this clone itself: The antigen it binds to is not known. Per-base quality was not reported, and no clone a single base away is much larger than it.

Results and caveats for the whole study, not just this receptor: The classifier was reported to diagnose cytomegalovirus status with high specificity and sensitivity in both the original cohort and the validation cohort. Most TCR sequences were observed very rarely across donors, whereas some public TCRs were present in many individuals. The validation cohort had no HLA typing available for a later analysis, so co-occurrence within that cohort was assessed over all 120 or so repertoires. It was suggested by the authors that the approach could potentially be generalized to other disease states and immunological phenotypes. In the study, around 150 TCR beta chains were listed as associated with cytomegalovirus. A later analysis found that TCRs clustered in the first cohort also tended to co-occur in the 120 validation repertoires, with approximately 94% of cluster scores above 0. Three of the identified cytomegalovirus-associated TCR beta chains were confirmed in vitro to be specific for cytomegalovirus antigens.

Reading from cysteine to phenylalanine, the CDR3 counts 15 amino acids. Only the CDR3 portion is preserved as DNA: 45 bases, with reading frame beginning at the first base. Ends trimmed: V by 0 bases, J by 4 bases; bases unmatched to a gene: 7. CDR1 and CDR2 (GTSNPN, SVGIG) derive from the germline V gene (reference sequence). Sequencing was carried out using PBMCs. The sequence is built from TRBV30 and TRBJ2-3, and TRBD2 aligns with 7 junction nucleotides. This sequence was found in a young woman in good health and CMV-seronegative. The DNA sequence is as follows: TGTGCCTGGAGTGTACTCGCGGGAGATGCAGATACGCAGTATTTT. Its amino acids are CAWSVLAGDADTQYF.